These T cell receptor beta chains were read from a single sample in a study of blood T cell repertoires in COVID-19. TCRdb's table, derived via immunoSEQ multiplex PCR, lists solely in-frame clones and lacks some. The repertoire has just over 300,000 clones, about nine tenths of them found once; the top ten carry about 4.2%. Sequencing input: PBMCs or T cells enriched from blood (not recorded which). These TCRs come from a man younger than 45 who had recovered from COVID-19. Each CDR3 is given with its conserved first and last residue. The order of the fields is J gene, D gene, V gene, CDR3 protein. The D gene is left open where the match is weak.

TRBJ2-5	TRBD1	TRBV13	CASGTAQETQYF
TRBJ1-2	-	TRBV7-6	CASSLARSYGYTF
TRBJ1-6	TRBD1	TRBV10-3	CAISESPGQESSPLHF
TRBJ2-1	TRBD2	TRBV7-8	CASRRERWTSGRNDEQFF
TRBJ2-5	TRBD1	TRBV6-5	CAHNRGQGPQETQYF
TRBJ2-7	-	TRBV10-3	CAISESTFGQYF
TRBJ2-7	TRBD2	TRBV13	CASSAGGLVSYEQYF
TRBJ1-5	-	TRBV28	CASSFLQGSNQPQHF
TRBJ1-5	TRBD1	TRBV18	CASSQQQGNQPQHF
TRBJ1-1	-	TRBV12-3/TRBV12-4	CASSQDSNTEAFF
TRBJ1-2	TRBD1	TRBV12-3/TRBV12-4	CASSWDRGYGYTF
TRBJ2-4	TRBD2	TRBV10-3	CAISESGGGENIQYF
TRBJ2-1	TRBD2	TRBV10-3	CAISGLAGVTANQFF
TRBJ2-1	TRBD1	TRBV27	CASLAPGQGDYNEQFF
TRBJ1-2	TRBD1	TRBV19	CASSATGGNYGYTF